This T cell receptor (beta chain) was identified during a study of spatial heterogeneity in lung cancer. TCRdb redid the calling of the 5' RACE reads with MiXCR, one entry per CDR3 protein. The data show about 22,000 distinct CDR3 sequences, approximately 4.5% seen once. Many counts were recorded for this clonotype. Germline V CDR1 and CDR2: MNHNS, SASEGT. V shed 1 base and J shed 1 base, with 11 bases lying between them. The CDR3 loop spans 16 amino acids. The time point denotes: sample taken at primary tumor resection. In each case, whole RNA from tumor, nontumor lung or frozen PBMC was sequenced unsorted.

Here the sequenced sample was PBMCs, taken at surgery. The sequence was collected from a male donor with early-stage non-small cell lung cancer. The gene calls are TRBV6-1 and TRBJ1-5, with D tentatively TRBD1 (5 bases). As DNA, the CDR3 is TGTGCCAGCAGTGAAGATGGGGGAATCAGCAATCAGCCCCAGCATTTT. Its protein product is CASSEDGGISNQPQHF.